These T cell receptor beta chains were read from a single sample in a study of lymphopenia after photon versus proton radiotherapy. Produced via immunoSEQ multiplex PCR; TCRdb's table is partial and in-frame only. Of fewer than 25,000 clones listed, around 90% are singletons. This specimen was peripheral blood, taken from a patient treated with proton-based radiotherapy. Receptors were obtained from a woman in her 70s with pancreatic cancer. Some clones in this sample may be carry-over from other donors' samples. Each CDR3 is given with its conserved first and last residue. The order of the fields is clone size, J gene, D gene, V gene, CDR3 protein, CDR3 DNA. D genes are given only for firm matches. Clone size, where shown, is once, few, many, or a class for clones that have expanded.

clone_size: .; j_call: TRBJ1-5; d_call: .; v_call: TRBV5-8; cdr3_aa: CASSPSPLRASNQPQHF; cdr3_nt: TGTGCCAGCAGCCCTTCCCCGTTGAGGGCCTCCAATCAGCCCCAGCATTTT
clone_size: .; j_call: TRBJ2-5; d_call: .; v_call: TRBV2; cdr3_aa: CASDILPQETQYF; cdr3_nt: TGTGCCAGCGATATTCTCCCTCAGGAGACCCAGTACTTC
clone_size: .; j_call: TRBJ1-1; d_call: .; v_call: TRBV28; cdr3_aa: CASSPGTRGNTEAFF; cdr3_nt: TGTGCCAGCAGTCCTGGGACACGGGGGAACACTGAAGCTTTCTTT
clone_size: .; j_call: TRBJ2-7; d_call: .; v_call: TRBV19; cdr3_aa: CASSLGSSYEQYF; cdr3_nt: TGTGCCAGTAGTTTGGGGTCCTCCTACGAGCAGTACTTC
clone_size: .; j_call: TRBJ2-3; d_call: TRBD1; v_call: TRBV11-3; cdr3_aa: CASSPGQGTDTQYF; cdr3_nt: TGTGCCAGCAGCCCGGGACAGGGGACAGATACGCAGTATTTT
clone_size: .; j_call: TRBJ2-4; d_call: TRBD1; v_call: TRBV30; cdr3_aa: CAWGIGDQGAGKNIQYF; cdr3_nt: TGTGCCTGGGGAATAGGCGATCAGGGGGCCGGCAAAAACATTCAGTACTTC
clone_size: .; j_call: TRBJ2-1; d_call: TRBD1; v_call: TRBV11-3; cdr3_aa: CASSPRRGGTGTDNEQFF; cdr3_nt: TGTGCCAGCAGCCCACGGAGAGGTGGGACAGGGACAGACAATGAGCAGTTCTTC
clone_size: .; j_call: TRBJ2-1; d_call: .; v_call: TRBV19; cdr3_aa: CASSSREAGSYNEQFF; cdr3_nt: TGTGCCAGTAGTTCACGAGAAGCGGGCTCCTACAATGAGCAGTTCTTC
clone_size: once; j_call: TRBJ2-7; d_call: .; v_call: TRBV5-8; cdr3_aa: CASSLEGVSSYEQYF; cdr3_nt: TGTGCCAGCAGCTTGGAAGGAGTTAGCTCCTACGAGCAGTACTTC
clone_size: .; j_call: TRBJ1-2; d_call: TRBD1; v_call: TRBV5-1; cdr3_aa: CASSDTDRDYGYTF; cdr3_nt: TGCGCCAGCAGCGATACGGACAGGGACTATGGCTACACCTTC
clone_size: .; j_call: TRBJ1-1; d_call: .; v_call: TRBV28; cdr3_aa: CASSLPQVSAFF; cdr3_nt: TGTGCCAGCAGTTTACCCCAGGTATCGGCTTTCTTT
clone_size: .; j_call: TRBJ1-5; d_call: .; v_call: TRBV6-1; cdr3_aa: CASIVTASNQPQHF; cdr3_nt: TGTGCCAGCATCGTGACAGCTAGCAATCAGCCCCAGCATTTT
clone_size: .; j_call: TRBJ2-5; d_call: .; v_call: TRBV6-6; cdr3_aa: CASSQLTGGGKETQYF; cdr3_nt: TGTGCCAGCTCCCAACTCACCGGGGGCGGGAAGGAGACCCAGTACTTC
clone_size: .; j_call: TRBJ2-1; d_call: .; v_call: TRBV29-1; cdr3_aa: CSVDLASRYNEQFF; cdr3_nt: TGCAGCGTTGACTTAGCTTCGAGATACAATGAGCAGTTCTTC
clone_size: .; j_call: TRBJ2-1; d_call: .; v_call: TRBV19; cdr3_aa: CASSIVSAAGTKLEQFF; cdr3_nt: TGTGCCAGTAGTATAGTGAGTGCGGCAGGAACTAAACTTGAGCAGTTCTTC
clone_size: few; j_call: TRBJ1-5; d_call: TRBD1; v_call: TRBV30; cdr3_aa: CAWSVPGQGRQPQHF; cdr3_nt: TGTGCCTGGAGTGTACCGGGACAGGGCAGGCAGCCCCAGCATTTT
clone_size: .; j_call: TRBJ1-5; d_call: .; v_call: TRBV6-5; cdr3_aa: CASSSRGRQPQHF; cdr3_nt: TGTGCCAGCAGTTCGAGGGGACGTCAGCCCCAGCATTTT
clone_size: .; j_call: TRBJ2-5; d_call: TRBD2; v_call: TRBV5-4; cdr3_aa: CASSSAGVMETQYF; cdr3_nt: TGTGCCAGCAGCTCAGCGGGAGTGATGGAGACCCAGTACTTC
clone_size: .; j_call: TRBJ2-7; d_call: TRBD2; v_call: TRBV18; cdr3_aa: CASSPVASGSLNEQYF; cdr3_nt: TGTGCCAGCTCACCTGTGGCCAGCGGGAGTCTAAACGAGCAGTACTTC
clone_size: .; j_call: TRBJ2-1; d_call: .; v_call: TRBV18; cdr3_aa: CASSPPTASSSYNEQFF; cdr3_nt: TGTGCCAGCTCACCCCCGACAGCGTCGAGCTCCTACAATGAGCAGTTCTTC
clone_size: .; j_call: TRBJ2-5; d_call: .; v_call: TRBV5-1; cdr3_aa: CASSLRGQETQYF; cdr3_nt: TGCGCCAGCAGCTTGCGGGGACAAGAGACCCAGTACTTC
clone_size: .; j_call: TRBJ2-2; d_call: .; v_call: TRBV7-2; cdr3_aa: CASSLAPGGGKGELFF; cdr3_nt: TGTGCCAGCAGCTTAGCCCCGGGAGGGGGCAAGGGGGAGCTGTTTTTT
clone_size: once; j_call: TRBJ2-7; d_call: .; v_call: TRBV4-3; cdr3_aa: CASSQDAPYEQYF; cdr3_nt: TGCGCCAGCAGCCAAGATGCTCCCTACGAGCAGTACTTC
clone_size: .; j_call: TRBJ2-7; d_call: .; v_call: TRBV7-9; cdr3_aa: CASSRDHDYEQYF; cdr3_nt: TGTGCCAGCAGCCGGGACCACGACTACGAGCAGTACTTC
clone_size: .; j_call: TRBJ2-3; d_call: TRBD2; v_call: TRBV4-1; cdr3_aa: CASSQLKREGDTDTQYF; cdr3_nt: TGCGCCAGCAGCCAGTTAAAGCGGGAGGGAGATACAGATACGCAGTATTTT
clone_size: .; j_call: TRBJ2-1; d_call: .; v_call: TRBV28; cdr3_aa: CASRSGLWTPHEQFF; cdr3_nt: TGTGCCAGCAGATCGGGCTTGTGGACACCACATGAGCAGTTCTTC
clone_size: .; j_call: TRBJ1-2; d_call: TRBD1; v_call: TRBV27; cdr3_aa: CASSTGALYGYTF; cdr3_nt: TGTGCCAGCAGTACAGGGGCCCTCTATGGCTACACCTTC
clone_size: .; j_call: TRBJ2-1; d_call: TRBD2; v_call: TRBV7-3; cdr3_aa: CASSLAGGYNEQFF; cdr3_nt: TGTGCCAGCAGCCTAGCGGGAGGGTACAATGAGCAGTTCTTC
clone_size: .; j_call: TRBJ2-1; d_call: .; v_call: TRBV11-3; cdr3_aa: CASSVGTKQINEQFF; cdr3_nt: TGTGCCAGCAGCGTCGGGACCAAGCAGATCAATGAGCAGTTCTTC
clone_size: .; j_call: TRBJ2-7; d_call: .; v_call: TRBV28; cdr3_aa: CASSSKKYTDYQSYEQYF; cdr3_nt: TGTGCCAGCAGCTCCAAAAAGTACACGGACTACCAATCCTACGAGCAGTACTTC
clone_size: .; j_call: TRBJ2-5; d_call: .; v_call: TRBV19; cdr3_aa: CASSITTLSRETQYF; cdr3_nt: TGTGCCAGTAGTATAACGACCCTCTCTCGGGAGACCCAGTACTTC
clone_size: .; j_call: TRBJ2-7; d_call: .; v_call: TRBV27; cdr3_aa: CASSPQQGTYEQYF; cdr3_nt: TGTGCCAGCAGTCCCCAACAGGGTACCTACGAGCAGTACTTC
clone_size: .; j_call: TRBJ1-1; d_call: TRBD1; v_call: TRBV6-4; cdr3_aa: CASSDRDRATEAFF; cdr3_nt: TGTGCCAGCAGTGACAGGGACAGGGCCACTGAAGCTTTCTTT
clone_size: .; j_call: TRBJ2-3; d_call: TRBD1; v_call: TRBV5-3; cdr3_aa: CARSFMPGQGAPDTQYF; cdr3_nt: TGTGCCAGAAGCTTCATGCCGGGACAGGGGGCCCCAGATACGCAGTATTTT
clone_size: .; j_call: TRBJ1-5; d_call: .; v_call: TRBV2; cdr3_aa: CASSPLGGQPQHF; cdr3_nt: TGTGCCAGCAGCCCCCTGGGAGGCCAGCCCCAGCATTTT
clone_size: .; j_call: TRBJ2-7; d_call: .; v_call: TRBV28; cdr3_aa: CASSLPLGSSYEQYF; cdr3_nt: TGTGCCAGCAGTTTACCCCTGGGGAGCTCCTACGAGCAGTACTTC
clone_size: .; j_call: TRBJ2-5; d_call: TRBD2; v_call: TRBV10-2; cdr3_aa: CASSPGLVSETQYF; cdr3_nt: TGCGCCAGCAGTCCGGGACTAGTGTCTGAGACCCAGTACTTC
clone_size: .; j_call: TRBJ1-1; d_call: TRBD1; v_call: TRBV7-8; cdr3_aa: CASSWGQGNTEAFF; cdr3_nt: TGTGCCAGCAGCTGGGGACAGGGGAACACTGAAGCTTTCTTT
clone_size: .; j_call: TRBJ2-7; d_call: .; v_call: TRBV28; cdr3_aa: CASSTYRTTYEQYF; cdr3_nt: TGTGCCAGCAGTACCTACAGGACAACCTACGAGCAGTACTTC
clone_size: .; j_call: TRBJ1-5; d_call: .; v_call: TRBV28; cdr3_aa: CASSLVSYSNQPQHF; cdr3_nt: TGTGCCAGCAGTTTGGTGAGCTATAGCAATCAGCCCCAGCATTTT
clone_size: .; j_call: TRBJ1-1; d_call: .; v_call: TRBV28; cdr3_aa: CASKVGSTEAFF; cdr3_nt: TGTGCCAGCAAGGTCGGGTCCACTGAAGCTTTCTTT
clone_size: .; j_call: TRBJ1-2; d_call: TRBD1; v_call: TRBV15; cdr3_aa: CATSREDRTGYTF; cdr3_nt: TGTGCCACCAGCAGAGAGGACAGGACTGGCTACACCTTC
clone_size: .; j_call: TRBJ1-6; d_call: .; v_call: TRBV30; cdr3_aa: CAWSLRSPLHF; cdr3_nt: TGTGCCTGGAGCCTCAGGTCACCCCTCCACTTT
clone_size: .; j_call: TRBJ2-2; d_call: .; v_call: TRBV6-5; cdr3_aa: CASSYSGQNTGELFF; cdr3_nt: TGTGCCAGCAGTTATTCCGGACAAAACACCGGGGAGCTGTTTTTT
clone_size: .; j_call: TRBJ2-3; d_call: .; v_call: TRBV7-9; cdr3_aa: CASSPNIGTDTQYF; cdr3_nt: TGTGCCAGCAGCCCCAATATCGGCACAGATACGCAGTATTTT
clone_size: once; j_call: TRBJ2-1; d_call: .; v_call: TRBV11-3; cdr3_aa: CASSPNWASAEQFF; cdr3_nt: TGTGCCAGCAGCCCTAACTGGGCTAGCGCCGAGCAGTTCTTC
clone_size: .; j_call: TRBJ1-1; d_call: .; v_call: TRBV2; cdr3_aa: CASSPQEWSAEAFF; cdr3_nt: TGTGCCAGCAGTCCTCAGGAGTGGTCAGCTGAAGCTTTCTTT
clone_size: .; j_call: TRBJ2-1; d_call: TRBD2; v_call: TRBV7-6; cdr3_aa: CASRNGLASSYNEQFF; cdr3_nt: TGTGCCAGCAGAAATGGACTAGCGAGCTCCTACAATGAGCAGTTCTTC
clone_size: .; j_call: TRBJ2-7; d_call: .; v_call: TRBV4-3; cdr3_aa: CASSLGRGSEQYF; cdr3_nt: TGCGCCAGCAGCCTCGGCAGGGGAAGCGAGCAGTACTTC
clone_size: .; j_call: TRBJ2-5; d_call: .; v_call: TRBV30; cdr3_aa: CAWSVRGAGQETQYF; cdr3_nt: TGTGCCTGGAGTGTACGTGGGGCCGGGCAAGAGACCCAGTACTTC
clone_size: .; j_call: TRBJ2-3; d_call: TRBD2; v_call: TRBV28; cdr3_aa: CAALPGLAGYTDTQYF; cdr3_nt: TGTGCCGCCCTCCCGGGACTAGCGGGCTACACAGATACGCAGTATTTT
clone_size: .; j_call: TRBJ1-1; d_call: .; v_call: TRBV28; cdr3_aa: CAGRGGAGTEAFF; cdr3_nt: TGTGCCGGCCGAGGGGGTGCGGGAACTGAAGCTTTCTTT
clone_size: .; j_call: TRBJ2-5; d_call: .; v_call: TRBV7-3; cdr3_aa: CASSLRGVVGGETQYF; cdr3_nt: TGTGCCAGCAGCCTCCGAGGTGTGGTCGGCGGGGAGACCCAGTACTTC
clone_size: .; j_call: TRBJ1-5; d_call: .; v_call: TRBV18; cdr3_aa: CASSPTENQPQHF; cdr3_nt: TGTGCCAGCTCCCCGACCGAAAATCAGCCCCAGCATTTT